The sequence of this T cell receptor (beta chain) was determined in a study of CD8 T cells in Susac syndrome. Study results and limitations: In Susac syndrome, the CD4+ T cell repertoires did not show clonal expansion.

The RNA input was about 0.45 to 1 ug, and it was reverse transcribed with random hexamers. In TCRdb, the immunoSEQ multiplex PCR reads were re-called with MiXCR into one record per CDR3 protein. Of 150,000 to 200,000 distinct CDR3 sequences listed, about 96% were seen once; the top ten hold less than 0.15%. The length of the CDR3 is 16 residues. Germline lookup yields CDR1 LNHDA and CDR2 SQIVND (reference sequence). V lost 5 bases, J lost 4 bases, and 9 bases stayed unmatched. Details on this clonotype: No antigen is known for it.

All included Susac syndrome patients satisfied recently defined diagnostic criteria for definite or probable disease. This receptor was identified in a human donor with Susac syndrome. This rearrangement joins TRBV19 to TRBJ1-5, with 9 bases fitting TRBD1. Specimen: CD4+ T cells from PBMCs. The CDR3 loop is CASSRLQGAVNQPQHF. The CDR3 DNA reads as TGTGCCAGTAGTCGATTACAGGGGGCGGTTAATCAGCCCCAGCATTTT.